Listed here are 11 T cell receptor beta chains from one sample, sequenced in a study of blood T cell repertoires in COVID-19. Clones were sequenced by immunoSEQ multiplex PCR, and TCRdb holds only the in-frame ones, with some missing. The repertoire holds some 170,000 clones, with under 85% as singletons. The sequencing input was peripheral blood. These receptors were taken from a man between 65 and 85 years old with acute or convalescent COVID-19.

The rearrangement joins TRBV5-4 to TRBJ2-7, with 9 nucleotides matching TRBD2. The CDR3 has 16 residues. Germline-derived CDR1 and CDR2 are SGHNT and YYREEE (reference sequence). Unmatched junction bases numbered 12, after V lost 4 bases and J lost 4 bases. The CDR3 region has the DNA TGTGCCAGCAGCCCCACGAGGGGTAGCGGGAGTTACGAGCAGTACTTC. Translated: CASSPTRGSGSYEQYF.

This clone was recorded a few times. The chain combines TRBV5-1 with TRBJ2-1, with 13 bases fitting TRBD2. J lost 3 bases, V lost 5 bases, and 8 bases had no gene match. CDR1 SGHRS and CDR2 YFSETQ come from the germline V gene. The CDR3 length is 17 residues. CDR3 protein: CASSYIGTSGVYNEQFF. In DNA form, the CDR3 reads TGCGCCAGCAGTTACATAGGGACTAGCGGGGTCTACAATGAGCAGTTCTTC. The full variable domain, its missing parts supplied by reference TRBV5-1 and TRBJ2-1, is KAGVTQTPRYLIKTRGQQVTLSCSPISGHRSVSWYQQTPGQGLQFLFEYFSETQRNKGNFPGRFSGRQFSNSRSEMNVSTLELGDSALYLCASSYIGTSGVYNEQFFGPGTRLTVL.

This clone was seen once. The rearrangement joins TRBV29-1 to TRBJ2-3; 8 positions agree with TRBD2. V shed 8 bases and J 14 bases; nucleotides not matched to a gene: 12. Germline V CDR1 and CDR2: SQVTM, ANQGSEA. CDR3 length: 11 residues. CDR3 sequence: CSSGSSGEWYF. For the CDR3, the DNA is TGCAGCTCCGGAAGTAGCGGGGAGTGGTATTTT.

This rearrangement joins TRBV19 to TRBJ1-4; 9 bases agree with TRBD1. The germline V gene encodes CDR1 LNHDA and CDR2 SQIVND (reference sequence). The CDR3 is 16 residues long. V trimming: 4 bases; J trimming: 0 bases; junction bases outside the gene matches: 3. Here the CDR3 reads CASSKGQGSTNEKLFF. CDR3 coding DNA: TGTGCCAGTAGTAAGGGACAGGGCTCAACTAATGAAAAACTGTTTTTT.

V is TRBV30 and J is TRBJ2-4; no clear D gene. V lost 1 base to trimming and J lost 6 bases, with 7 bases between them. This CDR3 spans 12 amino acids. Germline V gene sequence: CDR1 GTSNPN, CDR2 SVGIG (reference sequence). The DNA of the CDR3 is TGTGCCTGGAGTGGTGTTCGAAACATTCAGTACTTC. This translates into CAWSGVRNIQYF.

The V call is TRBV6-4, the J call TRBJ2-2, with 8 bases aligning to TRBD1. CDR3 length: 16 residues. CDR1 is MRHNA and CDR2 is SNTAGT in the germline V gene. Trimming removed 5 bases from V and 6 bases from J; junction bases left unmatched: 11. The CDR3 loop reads CASSRLDRAIPGELFF. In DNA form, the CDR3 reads TGTGCCAGCAGTAGATTGGACAGGGCCATCCCCGGGGAGCTGTTTTTT.

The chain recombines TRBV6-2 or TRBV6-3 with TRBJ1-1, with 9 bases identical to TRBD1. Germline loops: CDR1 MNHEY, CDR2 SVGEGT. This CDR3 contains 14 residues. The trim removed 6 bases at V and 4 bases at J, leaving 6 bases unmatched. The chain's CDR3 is CASSWDRDFTEAFF. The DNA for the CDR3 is TGTGCCAGCAGCTGGGACAGGGACTTCACTGAAGCTTTCTTT.

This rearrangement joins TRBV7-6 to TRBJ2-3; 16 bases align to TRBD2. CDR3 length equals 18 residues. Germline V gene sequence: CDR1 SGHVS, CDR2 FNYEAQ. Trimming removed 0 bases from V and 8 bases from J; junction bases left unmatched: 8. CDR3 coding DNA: TGTGCCAGCAGCTTAGCGCAAGGGACTAGCGGGGGGGCTGGTACGCAGTATTTT. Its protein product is CASSLAQGTSGGAGTQYF.

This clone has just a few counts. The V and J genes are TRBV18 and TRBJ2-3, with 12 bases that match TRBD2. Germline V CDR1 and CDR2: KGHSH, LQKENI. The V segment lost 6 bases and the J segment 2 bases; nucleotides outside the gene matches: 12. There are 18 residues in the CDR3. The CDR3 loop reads CASSQQAPSGGATDTQYF. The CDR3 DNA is TGTGCCAGCTCTCAACAGGCACCTAGCGGGGGGGCCACAGATACGCAGTATTTT. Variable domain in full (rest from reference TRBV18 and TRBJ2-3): NAGVMQNPRHLVRRRGQEARLRCSPMKGHSHVYWYRQLPEEGLKFMVYLQKENIIDESGMPKERFSAEFPKEGPSILRIQQVVRGDSAAYFCASSQQAPSGGATDTQYFGPGTRLTVL.

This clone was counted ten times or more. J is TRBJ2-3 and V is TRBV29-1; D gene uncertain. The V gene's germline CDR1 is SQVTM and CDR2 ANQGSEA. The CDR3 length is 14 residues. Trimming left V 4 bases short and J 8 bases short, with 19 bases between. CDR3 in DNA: TGCAGCGTTGTACCAGCCACAGAATTTGGTACGCAGTATTTT. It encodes CSVVPATEFGTQYF.

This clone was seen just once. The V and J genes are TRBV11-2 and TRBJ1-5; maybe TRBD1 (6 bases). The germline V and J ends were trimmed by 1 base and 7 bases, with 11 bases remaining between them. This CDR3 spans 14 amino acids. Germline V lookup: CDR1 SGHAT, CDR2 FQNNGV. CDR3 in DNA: TGTGCCAGCAGCTTAGGAGGGGGATGGCAGCCCCAGCATTTT. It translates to CASSLGGGWQPQHF.